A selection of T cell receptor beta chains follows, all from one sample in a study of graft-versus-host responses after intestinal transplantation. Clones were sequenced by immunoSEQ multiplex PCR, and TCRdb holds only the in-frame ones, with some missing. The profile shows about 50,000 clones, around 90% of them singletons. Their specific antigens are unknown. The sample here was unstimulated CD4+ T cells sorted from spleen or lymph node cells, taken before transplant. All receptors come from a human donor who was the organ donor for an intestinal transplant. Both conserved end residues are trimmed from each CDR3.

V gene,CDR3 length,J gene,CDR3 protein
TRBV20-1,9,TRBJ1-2,SASDKAGYT
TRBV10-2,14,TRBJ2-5,ASSDPPTSGKETQY
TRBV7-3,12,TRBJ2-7,ASSLGRDGGEQY
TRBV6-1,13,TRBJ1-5,ASSEAGMVNQPQH
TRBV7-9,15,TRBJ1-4,ASSSSMVGATNEKLF
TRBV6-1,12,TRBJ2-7,ASSDIGQNYEQY
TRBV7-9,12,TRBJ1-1,ASSFLRQDTEAF
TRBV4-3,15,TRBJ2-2,ASSQDFGWAGAGELF
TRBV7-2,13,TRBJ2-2,ASSSGRLNTGELF
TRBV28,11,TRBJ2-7,ASSDRGLGEQY
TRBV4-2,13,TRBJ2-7,ASSQRPSVPYEQY
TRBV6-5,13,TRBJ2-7,ASSPTRPSSYEQY
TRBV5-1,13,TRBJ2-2,ASSSVAEDTGELF
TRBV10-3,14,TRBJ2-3,AISVGSGSSTDTQY
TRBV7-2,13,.,ASSLRAGDSYEQY
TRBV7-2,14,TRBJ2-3,ASSLGLAGTTDTQY
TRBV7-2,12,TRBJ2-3,ASSLVGGTDTQY
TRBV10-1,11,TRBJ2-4,ASSEGGKNIQY
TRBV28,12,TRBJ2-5,ASSTTDFQETQY
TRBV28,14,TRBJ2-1,ASSSEGLALYNEQF
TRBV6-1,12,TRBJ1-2,ANRQRERLYGYT
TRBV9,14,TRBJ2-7,ASSVGGGKGSYEQY
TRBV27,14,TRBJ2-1,ASSFGQGWYYNEQF
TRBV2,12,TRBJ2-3,ASSGTSGTDTQY
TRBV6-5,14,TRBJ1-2,ASSYQRDRGWYGYT
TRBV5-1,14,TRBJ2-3,ASSPGLAGVGDTQY
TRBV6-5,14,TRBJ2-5,ASSSPWGGAQETQY
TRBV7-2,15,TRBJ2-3,ASSLLGLGAGQNTQY
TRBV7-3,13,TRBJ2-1,ASSLRDSSYNEQF
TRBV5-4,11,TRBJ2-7,ASGQGVTYEQY
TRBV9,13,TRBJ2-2,ASSSRLANTGELF
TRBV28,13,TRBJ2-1,ASSLYRARGGEQF
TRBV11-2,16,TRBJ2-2,ASSLVKGTLVNTGELF
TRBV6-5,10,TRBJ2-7,ASSYSGGEQY
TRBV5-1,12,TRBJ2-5,ASSLGAQIETQY
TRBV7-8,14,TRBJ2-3,ASSDPGLAGEDTQY
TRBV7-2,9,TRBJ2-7,ASSSYSEQY
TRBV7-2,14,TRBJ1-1,ASSRGTGDMNTEAF
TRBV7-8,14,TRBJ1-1,ASSFSGTGVAREAF
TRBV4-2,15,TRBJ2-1,ASSPPGVAGGPSEQF
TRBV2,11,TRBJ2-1,ASRKGLNNEQF
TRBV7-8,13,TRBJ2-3,ASSLDSSGTDTQY
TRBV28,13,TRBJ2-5,ASSTPRGGTETQY
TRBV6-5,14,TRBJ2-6,ASSYFVSSGANVLT
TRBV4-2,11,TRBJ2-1,ASSQGPPDEQF
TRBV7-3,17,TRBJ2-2,ASSGSTSGRAGGTGELF
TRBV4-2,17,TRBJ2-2,ASSQDLTEGAQNTGELF
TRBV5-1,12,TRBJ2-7,ASSLAYDSYEQY
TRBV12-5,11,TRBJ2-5,ASGSAGQETQY
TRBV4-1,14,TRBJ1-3,ASSQELSISGNTIY
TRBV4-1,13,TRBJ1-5,ASSQVWVGAQPQH
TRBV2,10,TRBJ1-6,ASRQLNSPLH
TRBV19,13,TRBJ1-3,ASSPGLTSGNTIY
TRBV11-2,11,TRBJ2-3,ASSLVSADTQY
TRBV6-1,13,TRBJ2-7,ASSPPSREPYEQY
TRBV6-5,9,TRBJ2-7,ASSYLYEQY
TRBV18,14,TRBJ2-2,ASSPRTGINTGELF